The 13 T cell receptor beta chains reported below all come from one sample, sequenced in a study of T cells after yellow fever vaccination. TCRdb re-analysed the 5' RACE reads in MiXCR, keeping a single row per CDR3 protein. The sample includes 100,000 to 150,000 distinct CDR3 sequences, almost 9% seen only once; the top ten take under 40%. The sequencing here drew on CD8+ T cells sorted from PBMCs, taken on the day of the yellow fever booster vaccination. These receptors all come from a man aged 18 to 29 who received the YFV17D yellow fever vaccine.

The V call is TRBV10-1, the J call TRBJ2-7, with 11 bases fitting TRBD1. The length of the CDR3 is 17 residues. After removal of 4 bases from V and 6 bases from J, the junction contained 14 bases not matched to a gene. Germline assignment: CDR1 WNHNN and CDR2 SYGVQD (reference sequence). Written as DNA, the CDR3 is TGCGCCAGCAGTGCGGGACAGGGGGGCCAAGGTCGGATCGAGCAGTACTTC. Amino acid sequence: CASSAGQGGQGRIEQYF.

The chain joins TRBV6-6 to TRBJ2-7, with D hard to call. CDR1 is MNHNY, CDR2 SVGAGI, per germline (reference sequence). The V and J ends lost 5 bases and 3 bases respectively, with 14 bases between them. The CDR3 has 14 amino acids. The CDR3 loop is CASSTRPNGYEQYV. The CDR3 nucleotides read TGTGCCAGCAGTACCCGTCCCAACGGCTACGAGCAGTACGTC.

The chain has TRBV29-1 and TRBJ1-2; D is uncertain. Per the germline V gene, CDR1 is SQVTM and CDR2 is ANQGSEA. The CDR3 runs to 10 residues. V was cut by 6 bases and J by 6 bases, with 8 bases left in between. The CDR3 DNA is TGCAGCGTAGGATCGGATGGCTACACCTTC. This encodes CSVGSDGYTF.

J is TRBJ2-5 and V is TRBV29-1, with D unclear. Germline values: CDR1 SQVTM, CDR2 ANQGSEA. The V gene lost 3 bases and the J gene lost 0 bases, with 8 bases spanning the gap. This CDR3 is 13 amino acids long. The DNA for the CDR3 is TGCAGCGTTGACTCGGGCGACCAAGAGACCCAGTACTTC. This encodes CSVDSGDQETQYF.

The CDR3 DNA sequence: TGTGCCAGCAGTGGGGCGGACGGCTACACCTTC. Residues: CASSGADGYTF. This sequence joins TRBV6-5 and TRBJ1-2; possibly TRBD1 for D (5 bases). Germline CDR1 and CDR2: MNHEY and SVGAGI. The CDR3 is 11 residues long. V was clipped by 5 bases and J by 8 bases, with 9 bases between them.

This clonotype was recorded at least ten times. J is TRBJ2-4 and V is TRBV5-1; 9 nucleotides agree with TRBD1. The V gene's germline CDR1 is SGHRS and CDR2 YFSETQ. There are 18 residues in the CDR3. J was trimmed by 0 bases and V by 2 bases; bases with no gene match: 9. The chain's CDR3 is CASSFAPGQGKAKNIQYF. The CDR3 DNA sequence: TGCGCCAGCAGCTTTGCGCCGGGACAGGGAAAAGCCAAAAACATTCAGTACTTC.

The chain combines TRBV7-9 with TRBJ1-5; D unclear. The CDR3 contains 13 residues. Trimming took 2 bases from V and 3 from J, leaving 5 bases between them. In germline, CDR1 is SEHNR, CDR2 FQNEAQ (reference sequence). The CDR3 spells CASSLLPNQPQHF. As DNA, the CDR3 is TGTGCCAGCAGCTTACTCCCCAATCAGCCCCAGCATTTT. The full variable domain, rest sourced from reference TRBV7-9 and TRBJ1-5, is DTGVSQNPRHKITKRGQNVTFRCDPISEHNRLYWYRQTLGQGPEFLTYFQNEAQLEKSRLLSDRFSAERPKGSFSTLEIQRTEQGDSAMYLCASSLLPNQPQHFGDGTRLSIL.

This clonotype was seen a few times. The chain has TRBV27 and TRBJ1-2; perhaps TRBD1 as D (5 bases). This CDR3 has 16 residues. The germline CDR1 and CDR2 sequences are MNHEY and SMNVEV (reference sequence). Trimming removed 5 bases from V and 2 bases from J, with 18 bases in between. This CDR3 reads CASSNVRQIQNYGYTF. In DNA, the CDR3 is TGTGCCAGCAGTAACGTTCGACAGATTCAAAACTATGGCTACACCTTC.

In this sample, this clonotype turned up a few times. This chain connects TRBV5-1 to TRBJ1-1; 9 bases agree with TRBD1. With V trimmed by 2 bases and J by 7 bases, 6 bases remained unmatched. The CDR3 consists of 14 residues. The germline V gene has CDR1 SGHRS and CDR2 YFSETQ. CDR3 loop: CASSLRGQGVEAFF. DNA of the CDR3: TGCGCCAGCAGCTTACGGGGACAGGGCGTTGAAGCTTTCTTT.

This clonotype was observed a handful of times. The V call is TRBV12-3 or TRBV12-4, the J call TRBJ2-3; 10 bases are a match to TRBD2. V lost 6 bases to trimming and J lost 2 bases; unmatched junction nucleotides: 11. The CDR3 spans 17 residues. CDR3 in amino acids: CASSPPPAGGDTDTQYF. CDR3 DNA: TGTGCCAGCAGCCCACCACCAGCGGGGGGGGACACAGATACGCAGTATTTT.

This clonotype was picked up many times. V and J are TRBV12-3 or TRBV12-4 and TRBJ2-7; possible D gene TRBD1, 5 bases. V was cut by 10 bases and J by 4 bases, with 23 bases left in between. There are 15 residues in the CDR3. The CDR3 spells CANTDTGASFYEQYV. In DNA, the CDR3 is TGTGCCAACACAGATACAGGCGCTTCCTTTTACGAGCAGTACGTC.

The CDR3 sequence: CASTLGQFYGYTF. The CDR3 bases are TGTGCCAGCACCCTGGGACAGTTCTATGGCTACACCTTC. The chain combines TRBV12-3 or TRBV12-4 with TRBJ1-2, with 7 bases that match TRBD1. The trim removed 7 bases at V and 4 bases at J, leaving 6 bases unmatched. CDR3 length equals 13 residues.

The chain recombines TRBV6-6 with TRBJ2-7; 7 bases are a match to TRBD2. Trimming cost V 1 base and J 2 bases; bases outside gene matches: 5. The CDR3 contains 15 residues. Germline-derived CDR1 and CDR2 are MNHNY and SVGAGI (reference sequence). CDR3 DNA sequence: TGTGCCAGCAGTTACTATCCTAGCGGCCCCTACGAGCAGTACGTC. Its translation is CASSYYPSGPYEQYV.